This passage covers 3 T cell receptor beta chains from one sample sequenced in a study of blood T cell repertoires in COVID-19. The method was immunoSEQ multiplex PCR; TCRdb's version includes in-frame clones alone and lacks a portion of them. The sample holds roughly 330,000 clones, around 82% seen once. Material for sequencing was peripheral blood. The source of these receptors is a woman between 45 and 60 years old with acute or convalescent COVID-19.

The chain carries TRBV20-1 and TRBJ2-1; no clear D gene. Trimming removed 3 bases at V and 0 bases at J, with 6 bases between. The CDR3 covers 13 residues. CDR1 DFQATT and CDR2 SNEGSKA come from the germline V gene (reference sequence). In nucleotides, the CDR3 is TGCAGTGCTAGTCCGGGCTCCTACAATGAGCAGTTCTTC. It yields the protein CSASPGSYNEQFF.

CDR3 in amino acids: CAISESGEKKLFF. The CDR3 DNA follows: TGTGCCATCAGTGAGTCGGGCGAGAAAAAACTGTTTTTT. The rearrangement links TRBV10-3 to TRBJ1-4; unclear D gene. Trimming removed 0 bases at V and 9 bases at J, with 8 bases between. The CDR3 covers 13 residues. Germline V CDR1 and CDR2: ENHRY, SYGVKD.

This chain joins TRBV2 and TRBJ1-1; possibly TRBD1 for D (5 bases). This CDR3 has 14 residues. Germline V gene data show CDR1 as SNHLY and CDR2 as FYNNEI. Trimming took off 5 bases at V and 0 bases at J, with 10 bases between the two ends. CDR3 DNA sequence: TGTGCCAGCAGTCCCCGGGGGATGAACACTGAAGCTTTCTTT. Translation: CASSPRGMNTEAFF.